These 26 T cell receptor beta chains share one sample of origin, sequenced in a study of T cells in Graves' hyperthyroidism and ophthalmopathy. RNA transcripts yielded amplified TCR beta CDR3 regions. A set of HTBI primers served as the primers for a first-round RT-PCR of the TCR CDR3. TCRdb reprocessed the multiplex PCR reads with MiXCR, giving one entry per CDR3 protein. The profile covers approximately 400,000 distinct CDR3 sequences, with around a sixth appearing a single time and around 30% taken by the ten largest. Sequencing input: blood. The receptor source for this set is a woman aged 18-35 years with Graves' hyperthyroidism that later progressed to Graves' ophthalmopathy.

The CDR3 DNA sequence: TGTGCCAGCAGCTTGGATGACACCGGGGAGCTGTTTTTT. Translated, it gives CASSLDDTGELFF. J is TRBJ2-2 and V is TRBV5-4; D unclear. The germline gives CDR1 SGHNT, CDR2 YYREEE (reference sequence). The CDR3 length is 13 residues. The V end was cut by 0 bases, the J end by 3 bases, with 3 bases between.

This clonotype appeared many times. The chain links TRBV5-1 to TRBJ2-1; no clear D. V dropped 0 bases and J dropped 3 bases, with 7 bases sitting between them. Germline-derived CDR1 and CDR2 are SGHRS and YFSETQ. The CDR3 is 14 amino acids. Here the CDR3 reads CASSLDSLYNEQFF. DNA of the CDR3: TGCGCCAGCAGCTTGGACAGTCTCTACAATGAGCAGTTCTTC.

This chain links TRBV11-2 with TRBJ2-2; D gene uncertain. Trimming removed 4 bases at V and 0 bases at J, with 15 bases between. CDR3 length: 17 amino acids. CDR1 SGHAT and CDR2 FQNNGV come from the germline V gene. The CDR3: CASSSPPSGTNTGELFF. The CDR3 DNA follows: TGTGCCAGCAGCTCGCCCCCCAGTGGCACGAACACCGGGGAGCTGTTTTTT.

This clonotype was detected a few times. The chain has TRBV28 and TRBJ2-2; the D is unclear. Germline V CDR1 and CDR2: MDHEN, SYDVKM. V lost 10 bases and J lost 6, with 15 bases in between. CDR3 size: 13 residues. In DNA, the CDR3 is TGTGCCACGAACCTCGACTTTTCCGGGGAGCTGTTTTTT. This encodes CATNLDFSGELFF.

As concerns this clonotype: At one end, the junction sequence differs from germline, possibly due to a read error. This chain uses TRBV13 with TRBJ2-5; perhaps TRBD2 as D (7 bases). In germline, CDR1 is PRHDT, CDR2 FYEKMQ (reference sequence). CDR3 length equals 15 residues. The CDR3: CASSVGGALQETQYF. CDR3 nucleotides: TGTGCCAGCAGCGTAGGGGGGGCCCTCCAAGAGACCCAGTACTTC.

This clonotype was detected only a few times. The CDR3 DNA is TGTGCCAGCAGCGAAAACCCCCGGGAGTCTTCTTACGAGCAGTACTTC. This sequence encodes CASSENPRESSYEQYF. This chain links TRBV6-1 with TRBJ2-7; D perhaps matches TRBD2 (6 bases). This CDR3 is built from 16 residues. With 6 bases removed from V and 4 bases from J, the gap between germline ends came to 22 bases. Germline V gene lookup returns CDR1 MNHNS and CDR2 SASEGT.

This clonotype was detected many times. This chain uses TRBV2 with TRBJ2-7; D may be TRBD2 (6 bases). Trimming took off 5 bases at V and 4 bases at J, with 24 bases between the two ends. The germline CDR1 and CDR2 sequences are SNHLY and FYNNEI. The CDR3 has 17 residues. The DNA of the CDR3 is TGTGCCAGCAGTCCGGTAGGAGGATGGCGGGACCTATACGAGCAGTACTTC. It translates to CASSPVGGWRDLYEQYF.

This chain joins TRBV4-1 and TRBJ2-2; the match to TRBD2 covers 13 bases. The ends lost 9 bases at V and 2 bases at J; junction bases unmatched: 3. The CDR3 contains 15 residues. CDR1 is MGHRA and CDR2 is YSYEKL in the germline V gene. Written as DNA, the CDR3 is TGCGCCAGTCGACTAGCGGGGGGTAACACCGGGGAGCTGTTTTTT. Translating gives CASRLAGGNTGELFF.

This clonotype was seen ten or more times. V is TRBV5-1 and J is TRBJ2-7; D might be TRBD1 (5 bases). The germline CDR1 and CDR2 sequences are SGHRS and YFSETQ. The CDR3 is 17 amino acids. V was trimmed by 4 bases and J by 2 bases, leaving 22 bases between them. This CDR3 reads CASSRQTLTGVPYEQYF. As DNA, the CDR3 is TGCGCCAGCAGCCGCCAGACGCTTACAGGCGTACCCTACGAGCAGTACTTC.

The rearrangement joins TRBV5-6 to TRBJ2-7, with D perhaps given as TRBD1 or TRBD2 (5 bases each). The CDR3 has 17 amino acids. The V gene's germline CDR1 is SGHDT and CDR2 YYEEEE. Between the trimmed V and J ends, which lost 3 bases and 4 bases, there was a span of 23 bases. CDR3 nucleotides: TGTGCCAGCAGCTCTGGAGGATCTCCGGGACCGAGTTACGAGCAGTACTTC. It codes for CASSSGGSPGPSYEQYF.

This clonotype was picked up a small number of times. V and J are TRBV6-5 and TRBJ2-1; TRBD2 matches at 10 bases. Germline V gene sequence: CDR1 MNHEY, CDR2 SVGAGI. The CDR3 has 18 residues. V shed 0 bases and J 7 bases; nucleotides not matched to a gene: 12. The DNA of the CDR3 is TGTGCCAGCAGTTACTCGATCCCCGCTAGCGGGAGCGGAAATGAGCAGTTCTTC. Amino acids: CASSYSIPASGSGNEQFF.

In its sample, this clonotype was seen a few times. The junction differs from germline at one of its ends, possibly a read error. The V call is TRBV7-6, the J call TRBJ2-5; TRBD2 matches 7 bases. Germline V gene data show CDR1 as SGHVS and CDR2 as FNYEAQ. CDR3 length: 15 amino acids. The CDR3, as DNA: TGTGCCAGCAGCTTAGCGGGAGGGACTCAAGAGGCCCAGTACTTC. This gives the protein CASSLAGGTQEAQYF.

This clonotype was recorded many times. J is TRBJ2-5 and V is TRBV2; TRBD2 aligns across 8 bases. Germline V gene lookup returns CDR1 SNHLY and CDR2 FYNNEI. This CDR3 comprises 14 residues. The V and J ends lost 7 bases and 4 bases, in that order; junction bases with no gene match: 8. The CDR3 protein is CASNPGLGGETQYF. DNA of the CDR3: TGTGCCAGCAACCCGGGACTAGGAGGAGAGACCCAGTACTTC.

This clonotype has ten or more counts. The J gene is TRBJ2-3, the V gene TRBV3-1, with 8 nucleotides matching TRBD1. V was pared by 6 bases and J by 4 bases, with 3 bases of the junction left unmatched. Germline V gene sequence: CDR1 LGHDT, CDR2 YNNKEL (reference sequence). CDR3 length equals 13 residues. The CDR3 reads CASRHRGADTQYF. CDR3 bases: TGTGCCAGCAGACACAGGGGGGCAGATACGCAGTATTTT.

Concerning this clonotype itself: This may be a read error, as it is one base from a much larger clone. V is TRBV2 and J is TRBJ2-5; D may be TRBD2 (6 bases). CDR1 SNHLY and CDR2 FYNNEI come from the germline V gene. This CDR3 contains 15 residues. In DNA form, the CDR3 reads TGTCCCAGCATCCGTCGGTTTGGGGGGTCCGAGACCCAGTACTTC. It encodes CPSIRRFGGSETQYF.

This clonotype was seen many times. V is TRBV5-5 and J is TRBJ2-3; D possibly uses TRBD1 or TRBD2 (6 bases each). Germline V gene sequence: CDR1 SGHKS, CDR2 YYEKEE (reference sequence). Trimming left V 1 base short and J 5 bases short, with 11 bases between. The CDR3 totals 14 residues. CDR3 bases: TGTGCCAGCAGCTTGAAAGGGGGAGGAGATACGCAGTATTTT. Its protein product is CASSLKGGGDTQYF.

The chain couples TRBV11-3 to TRBJ2-3, with 7 bases identical to TRBD2. The CDR3 sequence is 16 residues long. V trimming: 3 bases; J trimming: 4 bases; junction bases outside the gene matches: 10. CDR1 is SGHNT, CDR2 YENEEA, per germline. The CDR3 spells CASSFRLSGDADTQYF. The CDR3 DNA is TGTGCCAGCAGCTTCCGCCTCAGCGGGGATGCAGATACGCAGTATTTT.

This clonotype was seen repeatedly, ten times or more. The gene calls are TRBV12-3 or TRBV12-4 and TRBJ1-4; D gene ambiguous. The V end was cut by 3 bases, the J end by 10 bases, with 15 bases between. This CDR3 region has 14 residues. CDR3 sequence reads: CASSFRKGIGKLFF. The CDR3 DNA sequence: TGTGCCAGCAGTTTCCGTAAAGGGATTGGAAAACTGTTTTTT.

The gene calls are TRBV20-1 and TRBJ2-7; 9 bases are shared with TRBD2. J lost 2 bases, V lost 3 bases, and 5 bases had no gene match. CDR3 length equals 14 residues. Germline CDR1 reads DFQATT; CDR2 reads SNEGSKA (reference sequence). The CDR3 reads CSASSGGMTYEQYF. The CDR3 region has the DNA TGCAGTGCTAGCAGCGGGGGGATGACCTACGAGCAGTACTTC.

This clonotype showed up many times. The chain recombines TRBV29-1 with TRBJ1-5, with TRBD1 as a possible D gene (5 bases). Trimming took off 4 bases at V and 6 bases at J, with 13 bases between the two ends. CDR1 is SQVTM and CDR2 is ANQGSEA in the germline V gene. This CDR3 is 13 amino acids long. The CDR3 nucleotides are TGCAGCGTTGGGTCAGGGATGGGTCAGCCCCAGCATTTT. Translating it yields CSVGSGMGQPQHF. Using reference TRBV29-1 and TRBJ1-5 for the parts outside the CDR3, the full variable domain is SAVISQKPSRDICQRGTSLTIQCQVDSQVTMMFWYRQQPGQSLTLIATANQGSEATYESGFVIDKFPISRPNLTFSTLTVSNMSPEDSSIYLCSVGSGMGQPQHFGDGTRLSIL.

This clonotype was observed a handful of times. CDR3 in DNA: TGTGCCAGCAGCCCTTACACGGGAAATAGCAATCAGCCCCAGCATTTT. Amino acids: CASSPYTGNSNQPQHF. V gene TRBV7-2 combines with J gene TRBJ1-5; no reliable D call. With 5 bases removed from V and 0 bases from J, the gap between germline ends came to 14 bases. CDR1 is SGHTA and CDR2 is FQGNSA in the germline V gene. The CDR3 sequence is 16 residues long.

The sample holds many counts of this clonotype. The V and J genes are TRBV3-1 and TRBJ1-3, with TRBD1 as a possible D gene (5 bases). The CDR3 has 15 residues. The V end was cut by 0 bases, the J end by 2 bases, with 8 bases between. Per the germline V gene, CDR1 is LGHDT and CDR2 is YNNKEL (reference sequence). CDR3 sequence (DNA): TGTGCCAGCAGCCAAGACAGGGTTGCTGGAAACACCATATATTTT. It specifies CASSQDRVAGNTIYF.

This clonotype was seen many times. V is TRBV2 and J is TRBJ2-7, with D perhaps TRBD1 or TRBD2 (5 bases each). Germline lookup yields CDR1 SNHLY and CDR2 FYNNEI. This CDR3 is built from 15 residues. V was clipped by 6 bases and J by 4 bases, with 19 bases between them. In DNA form, the CDR3 reads TGTGCCAGCAGAGCAGGGCCGGACTCACGATACGAGCAGTACTTC. This encodes CASRAGPDSRYEQYF.

This clonotype was observed at least ten times. This chain joins TRBV7-2 and TRBJ1-6; TRBD1 aligns across 7 bases. V dropped 5 bases and J dropped 7; count of bases not matched to a gene: 11. CDR3 length equals 16 residues. Germline V gene sequence: CDR1 SGHTA, CDR2 FQGNSA. CDR3 coding DNA: TGTGCCAGCAGCAAACAGGGGCCCGTAGGGAATTCACCCCTCCACTTT. Translating gives CASSKQGPVGNSPLHF. Combining the CDR3 with reference TRBV7-2 and TRBJ1-6 gives the whole variable domain GAGVSQSPSNKVTEKGKDVELRCDPISGHTALYWYRQSLGQGLEFLIYFQGNSAPDKSGLPSDRFSAERTGGSVSTLTIQRTQQEDSAVYLCASSKQGPVGNSPLHFGNGTRLTVT.

This clonotype was found many times. This chain joins TRBV18 and TRBJ2-1, with TRBD2 matching 11 bases. V lost 7 bases, J lost 3 bases, and 8 bases stayed unmatched. Germline V gene data show CDR1 as KGHSH and CDR2 as LQKENI. This CDR3 is built from 16 residues. CDR3: CASLPGTSGLYNEQFF. The CDR3 nucleotides are TGTGCCAGCTTACCCGGGACTAGCGGCCTCTACAATGAGCAGTTCTTC.

Many counts were recorded for this clonotype. V is TRBV20-1 and J is TRBJ1-1; D remains ambiguous. Germline V gene sequence: CDR1 DFQATT, CDR2 SNEGSKA (reference sequence). Trimming removed 4 bases at V and 1 base at J, with 7 bases between. The CDR3 totals 12 residues. The CDR3 DNA is TGCAGTGCTATTGTTGGGAACACTGAAGCTTTCTTT. It yields the protein CSAIVGNTEAFF.